Included here is one T cell receptor beta chain sequence, with context. The sample belongs to a study of T cell repertoires in aging, cancer and after chemotherapy. A mixed TRB-A/B primer pool amplified rearranged TRB by multiplex touch-down PCR. TCRdb itself ran the multiplex PCR reads through MiXCR, one entry per CDR3 protein. The table shows some 6,700 distinct CDR3 sequences, with over 30% occurring only once. Germline CDR1 and CDR2: SGHDT and YYEEEE. The CDR3 runs to 13 residues. V lost 2 bases and J lost 7, with 10 bases in between. The template was genomic DNA from peripheral blood, not RNA. What was sequenced was blood. V is TRBV5-6 and J is TRBJ2-1; D possibly corresponds to TRBD1 (5 bases). This sequence was found in a human donor in good health. The CDR3 reads CASSLSRVNEQFF. The CDR3, as DNA: TGTGCCAGCAGCTTAAGCAGGGTAAATGAGCAGTTCTTC.